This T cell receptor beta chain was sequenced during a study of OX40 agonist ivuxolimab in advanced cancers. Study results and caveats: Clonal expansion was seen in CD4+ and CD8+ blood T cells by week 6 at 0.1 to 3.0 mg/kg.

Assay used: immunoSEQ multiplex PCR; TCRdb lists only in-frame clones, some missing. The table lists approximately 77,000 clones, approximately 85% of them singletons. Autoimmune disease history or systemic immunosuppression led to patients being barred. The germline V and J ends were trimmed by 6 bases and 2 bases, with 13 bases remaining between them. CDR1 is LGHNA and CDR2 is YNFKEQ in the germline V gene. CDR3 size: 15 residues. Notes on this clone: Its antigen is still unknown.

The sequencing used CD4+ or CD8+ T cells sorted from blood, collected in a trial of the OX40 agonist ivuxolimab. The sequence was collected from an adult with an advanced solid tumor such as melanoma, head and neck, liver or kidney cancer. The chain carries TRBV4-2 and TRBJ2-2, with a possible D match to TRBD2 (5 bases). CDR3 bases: TGTGCCAGCAGGCCGGGGAGCGGTAACACCGGGGAGCTGTTTTTT. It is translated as CASRPGSGNTGELFF.